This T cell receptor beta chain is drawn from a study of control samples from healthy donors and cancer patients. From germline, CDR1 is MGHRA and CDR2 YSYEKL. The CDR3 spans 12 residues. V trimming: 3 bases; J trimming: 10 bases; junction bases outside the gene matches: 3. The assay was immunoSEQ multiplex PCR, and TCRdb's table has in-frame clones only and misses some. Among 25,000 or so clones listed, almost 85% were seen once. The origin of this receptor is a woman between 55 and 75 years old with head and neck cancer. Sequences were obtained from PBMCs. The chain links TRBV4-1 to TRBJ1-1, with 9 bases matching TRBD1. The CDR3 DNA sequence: TGCGCCAGCAGCCATACGACAGGGGGAGCTTTCTTT. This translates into CASSHTTGGAFF.